These T cell receptor beta chains were read from a single sample in a study of T-cell memory formation after mild COVID-19. TCRdb reanalysed the 5' RACE reads using MiXCR and keeps one entry per CDR3 protein. The sample consists of over 350,000 distinct CDR3 sequences, less than 25% of them appearing once. Sequencing input: PBMCs or a T cell subset sorted from them (not recorded which). The receptors were sampled from an adult woman who had mild COVID-19 (a few samples of this study predate the infection). Cell type and time point are not known. Both conserved end residues are trimmed from each CDR3.

CDR3aa: ASSLRKAGASYEQY
v_gene: TRBV7-9

CDR3aa: ASSIAGTGANVLT
v_gene: TRBV19

CDR3aa: ATSMPGANVLT
v_gene: TRBV24-1

CDR3aa: ASGGGSQPQH
v_gene: TRBV6-5

CDR3aa: ASSPQGAGGYT
v_gene: TRBV6-5

CDR3aa: ASSPPMVSGANVLT
v_gene: TRBV5-5

CDR3aa: ASSFNRGAGQETQY
v_gene: TRBV7-9

CDR3aa: ATSLLGNEQF
v_gene: TRBV24-1

CDR3aa: ASSPSLENTEAF
v_gene: TRBV18

CDR3aa: ASSYYPTGAHGSPLH
v_gene: TRBV6-5

CDR3aa: ASSSTGGKGGTEAF
v_gene: TRBV7-9

CDR3aa: ASSLTVPGAEAF
v_gene: TRBV5-1

CDR3aa: ASSLTTSGAGELF
v_gene: TRBV7-3

CDR3aa: ASSFGGGVYNEQF
v_gene: TRBV11-3

CDR3aa: SARDPKASNIQY
v_gene: TRBV20-1

CDR3aa: ASSRHREGYT
v_gene: TRBV6-1

CDR3aa: ASSGRTRQETQY
v_gene: TRBV7-8

CDR3aa: ASSLVPPNEQY
v_gene: TRBV7-9

CDR3aa: SAGRPSTGVETQY
v_gene: TRBV20-1

CDR3aa: ATSDADPGAKGYT
v_gene: TRBV24-1

CDR3aa: ASSRYRQGGAEAF
v_gene: TRBV5-6

CDR3aa: ASSLSRGTRDQKLF
v_gene: TRBV12-3/TRBV12-4

CDR3aa: ASSLGLAGGSYEQY
v_gene: TRBV3-1

CDR3aa: ASGDTQLNTGELF
v_gene: TRBV6-5

CDR3aa: ATSRPAGVAGRVEQF
v_gene: TRBV15

CDR3aa: ASNPDTSRGGYT
v_gene: TRBV19

CDR3aa: ASSLGTEEY
v_gene: TRBV5-1

CDR3aa: ASTWRYEQY
v_gene: TRBV6-2/TRBV6-3

CDR3aa: SALVGNTGELF
v_gene: TRBV20-1

CDR3aa: ASSPDGTRIYEQY
v_gene: TRBV12-3/TRBV12-4

CDR3aa: ASSREWGETQY
v_gene: TRBV4-3

CDR3aa: ASSKLAVSTDTQY
v_gene: TRBV12-3/TRBV12-4

CDR3aa: ASSPGTRNGETQY
v_gene: TRBV11-1

CDR3aa: ASSPQRGTPHLQETQY
v_gene: TRBV7-9

CDR3aa: ATSTQTGVGRAGELF
v_gene: TRBV15

CDR3aa: ASSLNRDALTEAF
v_gene: TRBV19

CDR3aa: ASSQDTSGRSD
v_gene: TRBV4-2

CDR3aa: SASRGHMNTEAF
v_gene: TRBV20-1

CDR3aa: ASSLKRGLTDTQY
v_gene: TRBV7-8